This record concerns one TCR beta chain sequence. This sample is drawn from a study of cytomegalovirus exposure and HLA in healthy donors. V lost 6 bases and J 1 base, leaving 13 bases between the germline ends. CDR3 length: 15 amino acids. The germline gives CDR1 MGHRA, CDR2 YSYEKL. Libraries were prepared by immunoSEQ multiplex PCR; TCRdb keeps only in-frame clonotypes and omits some of them. In the table there are 65,000 to 80,000 clones, over 85% of which are singletons. The chain employs TRBV4-1 and TRBJ1-5; no clear D gene. The sequenced sample was PBMCs. This TCR was recovered from a woman between 18 and 30 years old in good health and CMV-seronegative. CDR3 amino acids: CASRDSRRSNQPQHF. The DNA for the CDR3 is TGCGCCAGCAGAGATTCTAGGCGGAGCAATCAGCCCCAGCATTTT.